Listed below are T cell receptor beta chains from one sample, sequenced in a study of T cell responses to AZD1222 COVID-19 vaccine. Produced via immunoSEQ multiplex PCR; TCRdb's table is partial and in-frame only. The sample lists over 120,000 clones; 80% to 95% were seen once. Specimen: peripheral blood, collected 28 days after the second AZD1222 dose. The receptors were sampled from an adult who received the AZD1222 COVID-19 vaccine. Both conserved end residues are part of each CDR3. The order of the fields is V gene, D gene, J gene, CDR3 DNA, CDR3 protein. The D gene is left open where the match is weak.

>TRBV11-2|NA|TRBJ2-4
TGTGCCAGCAGCCAACTTTTAGCCAAAAACATTCAGTACTTC
CASSQLLAKNIQYF
>TRBV4-1|TRBD1|TRBJ2-7
TGCGCCAGCAGCCGGACAGGGGAATACGAGCAGTACTTC
CASSRTGEYEQYF
>TRBV7-9|NA|TRBJ2-4
TGTGCCAGCAGCCCAGACGAGGGGACGCGTATTCAGTACTTC
CASSPDEGTRIQYF
>TRBV5-4|TRBD1|TRBJ1-4
TGTGCCAGCAGCCCACAGGGGAGGACTAATGAAAAACTGTTTTTT
CASSPQGRTNEKLFF
>TRBV19|NA|TRBJ2-2
TGTGCCACCGAGGTGGGGCCGACTGCGAACACCGGGGAGCTGTTTTTT
CATEVGPTANTGELFF
>TRBV7-2|TRBD1|TRBJ1-5
TGTGCCAGCAGCTTAGCGGGAGGGGGCGCGTCTGGTCAGCCCCAGCATTTT
CASSLAGGGASGQPQHF
>TRBV28|NA|TRBJ1-3
TGTGCCAGCACCTGGGGGACGATTGGAAACACCATATATTTT
CASTWGTIGNTIYF
>TRBV27|TRBD1|TRBJ1-5
TGTGCCAGCAGTGCCAGGGGGTCTCGGGATCAGCCCCAGCATTTT
CASSARGSRDQPQHF
>TRBV7-2|TRBD2|TRBJ2-3
TGTGCCAGCAGCTTGGGACTAGCGGGAGTCGGCACAGATACGCAGTATTTT
CASSLGLAGVGTDTQYF
>TRBV27|NA|TRBJ1-2
TGTGCCAGCAGACCTCAAGCTGATGGCTATGGCTACACCTTC
CASRPQADGYGYTF